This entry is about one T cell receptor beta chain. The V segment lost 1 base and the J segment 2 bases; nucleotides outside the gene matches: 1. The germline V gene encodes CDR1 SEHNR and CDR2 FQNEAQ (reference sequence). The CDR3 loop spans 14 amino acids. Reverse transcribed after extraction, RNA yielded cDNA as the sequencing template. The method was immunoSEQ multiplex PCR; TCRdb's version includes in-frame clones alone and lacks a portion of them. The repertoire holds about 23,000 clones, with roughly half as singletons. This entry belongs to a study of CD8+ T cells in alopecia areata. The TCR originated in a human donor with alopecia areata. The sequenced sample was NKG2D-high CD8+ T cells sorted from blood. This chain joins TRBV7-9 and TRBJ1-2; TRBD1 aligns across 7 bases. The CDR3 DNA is TGTGCCAGCAGCTTAGAAGGGGGCAACTATGGCTACACCTTC. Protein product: CASSLEGGNYGYTF.